The 21 T cell receptor beta chains given below trace back to one sample, sequenced in a study of a mutant IDH1 vaccine in newly diagnosed glioma. This sample's time point: week 35, safety follow-up. One vaccine dose held 300 ug of mutant IDH1 20-mer peptide and came with topical imiquimod. For these TCRs, the target antigens are not known. Clones were read by immunoSEQ multiplex PCR, and TCRdb kept only the in-frame ones, dropping some. The sample contains about 46,000 clones, 85% to 95% of which appear only once. The starting material was PBMCs, obtained from a glioma patient whose treatment included an IDH1 peptide vaccine. The source of these receptors is a man in his fifties or sixties with glioma.

V and J are TRBV5-1 and TRBJ2-7; D possibly matches TRBD1 or TRBD2 (5 bases each). Germline V gene data show CDR1 as SGHRS and CDR2 as YFSETQ. The CDR3 covers 14 residues. V was shortened by 1 base and J by 7 bases, with 15 bases between the two germline ends. The CDR3 region has the DNA TGCGCCAGCAGCTTGCGGGGCGGAGTGGATGAGCAGTACTTC. Its protein is CASSLRGGVDEQYF.

This clone was picked up a small number of times. The chain recombines TRBV2 with TRBJ2-7; D not resolved. The CDR3 is 11 amino acids. Germline values: CDR1 SNHLY, CDR2 FYNNEI. Trimming removed 7 bases from V and 3 bases from J, with 7 bases in between. CDR3 DNA sequence: TGTGCCAGCAATTACAGCTACGAGCAGTACTTC. It codes for CASNYSYEQYF.

The chain has TRBV5-4 and TRBJ1-6; 9 nucleotides match TRBD1. V lost 4 bases to trimming and J lost 0 bases; unmatched junction nucleotides: 5. Germline values: CDR1 SGHNT, CDR2 YYREEE (reference sequence). The CDR3 has 17 amino acids. The CDR3, as DNA: TGTGCCAGCAGCCGGAGGGGACAGGGCTCCTATAATTCACCCCTCCACTTT. Translation: CASSRRGQGSYNSPLHF.

About this clone itself: The junction departs from the called germline gene at one end, perhaps through a read error. The J gene is TRBJ2-3, the V gene TRBV11-3; a possible D gene is TRBD2 (6 bases). Germline V CDR1 and CDR2: SGHNT, YENEEA. This CDR3 has 13 residues. The CDR3 spells CASSLDRRDTQYF. DNA of the CDR3: TGTGCCAGCAGCTTAGATCGGAGGGATACGCAATATTTT.

The J gene is TRBJ1-6, the V gene TRBV10-3; maybe TRBD1 (5 bases). This CDR3 is built from 16 residues. Trimming removed 6 bases from V and 5 bases from J, with 17 bases in between. CDR1 ENHRY and CDR2 SYGVKD come from the germline V gene. In nucleotides, the CDR3 is TGTGCCATCAGCGACGCTGGGGCCAGACATAATTCACCCCTCCACTTT. It yields the protein CAISDAGARHNSPLHF.

The V gene is TRBV4-1, the J gene TRBJ2-2, with D maybe TRBD1 (5 bases). Germline CDR1 is MGHRA and CDR2 is YSYEKL. Trimming left V 2 bases short and J 6 bases short, with 16 bases between. The CDR3 covers 16 residues. Here the CDR3 reads CASSQQGTLLAGELFF. CDR3 in DNA: TGCGCCAGCAGCCAACAGGGCACCCTCCTGGCCGGGGAGCTGTTTTTT.

A single count supports this clone. The chain links TRBV4-2 to TRBJ1-1; TRBD1 agrees at 7 bases. Germline V gene lookup returns CDR1 LGHNA and CDR2 YNFKEQ. The CDR3 loop spans 18 amino acids. The V gene end was trimmed by 2 bases and the J gene end by 2 bases; junction bases not matched to a gene: 14. The CDR3 region has the DNA TGTGCCAGCAGCCAACCTCGACAGGGTTTGGTTTTTAACACTGAAGCTTTCTTT. Translating gives CASSQPRQGLVFNTEAFF.

V usage is TRBV4-2 and J usage is TRBJ1-6; D unresolved. Per the germline V gene, CDR1 is LGHNA and CDR2 is YNFKEQ. The CDR3 has 13 residues. The V end was cut by 0 bases, the J end by 7 bases, with 4 bases between. The CDR3 DNA reads as TGTGCCAGCAGCCAAGAAAGAAATTCACCCCTCCACTTT. It yields the protein CASSQERNSPLHF.

The chain recombines TRBV5-4 with TRBJ1-6; 7 bases match TRBD1. Looked up from germline, CDR1 is SGHNT and CDR2 is YYREEE (reference sequence). This CDR3 comprises 16 residues. J gave up 10 bases and V 4 bases, and 14 bases lay outside the gene matches. CDR3 region: CASSLRTGSNRSPLHF. The DNA for the CDR3 is TGTGCCAGCAGCCTACGGACAGGCAGTAACCGATCACCCCTCCACTTT.

The chain has TRBV13 and TRBJ1-1; 7 positions match TRBD1. The germline gives CDR1 PRHDT, CDR2 FYEKMQ (reference sequence). Losses at the gene ends were 5 bases for V and 5 bases for J; bases not matched to a gene: 8. The CDR3 is 14 residues long. The CDR3 sequence: CASSPYRGRTEAFF. The CDR3 DNA sequence: TGTGCCAGCAGCCCCTACAGGGGAAGGACTGAAGCTTTCTTT. Supplemented by reference TRBV13 and TRBJ1-1, the full variable domain reads AAGVIQSPRHLIKEKRETATLKCYPIPRHDTVYWYQQGPGQDPQFLISFYEKMQSDKGSIPDRFSAQQFSDYHSELNMSSLELGDSALYFCASSPYRGRTEAFFGQGTRLTVV.

The chain is built from TRBV9 and TRBJ2-1; D not resolved. V shed 2 bases and J shed 8 bases, with 14 bases lying between them. There are 14 residues in the CDR3. Germline lookup yields CDR1 SGDLS and CDR2 YYNGEE. The CDR3 bases are TGTGCCAGCAGCGTCCGGCCGGGCGGCGATGAGCAGTTCTTC. Protein: CASSVRPGGDEQFF.

CDR3 sequence (DNA): TGTGCCTGGAGCTCTCAGAGGAACACTGAAGCTTTCTTT. Protein product: CAWSSQRNTEAFF. This chain uses TRBV30 with TRBJ1-1; D unclear. The CDR3 has 13 amino acids. V was trimmed by 3 bases and J by 1 base, leaving 9 bases between them. The germline V gene has CDR1 GTSNPN and CDR2 SVGIG (reference sequence).

The V call is TRBV5-1, the J call TRBJ2-1; 11 nucleotides agree with TRBD2. V lost 4 bases to trimming and J lost 4 bases; unmatched junction nucleotides: 7. Germline assignment: CDR1 SGHRS and CDR2 YFSETQ. This CDR3 contains 16 residues. This CDR3 is CASSLPLAGGYNEQFF. Written as DNA, the CDR3 is TGCGCCAGCAGCCTCCCGCTAGCGGGGGGTTACAATGAGCAGTTCTTC.

CDR3 protein: CASSPSADQPQHF. The CDR3 nucleotides are TGTGCCAGCAGTCCTTCCGCCGATCAGCCCCAGCATTTT. The rearrangement uses TRBV28 and TRBJ1-5, with D unclear. The germline V gene encodes CDR1 MDHEN and CDR2 SYDVKM. The V end lost 5 bases, the J end lost 5 bases, and 10 bases lay between the germline ends. The CDR3 extends over 13 amino acids.

The chain links TRBV18 to TRBJ1-5, with D maybe TRBD1 (6 bases). Deletions cut 3 bases from V and 3 bases from J, with 9 bases between. Germline assignment: CDR1 KGHSH and CDR2 LQKENI. The CDR3 is made up of 14 amino acids. This CDR3 is CASSPDSINQPQHF. The CDR3 bases are TGTGCCAGCTCACCGGACAGCATCAATCAGCCCCAGCATTTT.

This clone is a singleton in its sample. The chain links TRBV19 to TRBJ1-1; weak D call: TRBD1 (5 bases). Germline assignment: CDR1 LNHDA and CDR2 SQIVND (reference sequence). CDR3 length equals 14 residues. V was trimmed by 2 bases and J by 3 bases, leaving 10 bases between them. The CDR3 loop reads CASSIQGTYTEAFF. The CDR3 nucleotides are TGTGCCAGTAGTATACAGGGAACATACACTGAAGCTTTCTTT. The full variable domain, rest sourced from reference TRBV19 and TRBJ1-1, is DGGITQSPKYLFRKEGQNVTLSCEQNLNHDAMYWYRQDPGQGLRLIYYSQIVNDFQKGDIAEGYSVSREKKESFPLTVTSAQKNPTAFYLCASSIQGTYTEAFFGQGTRLTVV.

The V call is TRBV20-1, the J call TRBJ1-3, with D unclear. The V and J ends lost 7 bases and 0 bases respectively, with 4 bases between them. The CDR3 has 11 amino acids. CDR1 is DFQATT and CDR2 is SNEGSKA in the germline V gene (reference sequence). CDR3 amino acids: CSGLSGNTIYF. Written as DNA, the CDR3 is TGCAGTGGGCTCTCTGGAAACACCATATATTTT.

This clone occurred once. The CDR3 reads CASSRRDSPLHF. The DNA for the CDR3 is TGCGCCAGCAGTCGCAGGGATTCACCCCTCCACTTT. The V gene is TRBV4-3, the J gene TRBJ1-6; weak D call: TRBD1 (5 bases). Looked up from germline, CDR1 is LGHNA and CDR2 is YSLEER. V was shortened by 6 bases and J by 8 bases, with 8 bases between the two germline ends. The CDR3 length is 12 residues.

The chain employs TRBV5-5 and TRBJ1-3; no clear D gene. The CDR3 spans 13 residues. The V gene lost 0 bases and the J gene lost 8 bases, with 9 bases spanning the gap. Germline CDR1 and CDR2: SGHKS and YYEKEE (reference sequence). The CDR3 region is CASSLATGDTIYF. In nucleotides, the CDR3 is TGTGCCAGCAGCTTGGCTACCGGTGACACCATATATTTT.

The chain has TRBV6-6 and TRBJ2-7; D is undetermined. V was trimmed by 0 bases and J by 6 bases, leaving 6 bases between them. The CDR3 extends over 12 amino acids. CDR1 is MNHNY and CDR2 is SVGAGI in the germline V gene (reference sequence). Here the CDR3 DNA reads TGTGCCAGCAGTTACTCCGCGCGCGAGCAGTACTTC. Its translation: CASSYSAREQYF.

This chain joins TRBV5-1 and TRBJ2-1, with D tentatively TRBD1 or TRBD2 (5 bases each). The germline V gene has CDR1 SGHRS and CDR2 YFSETQ. V was shortened by 2 bases and J by 12 bases, with 15 bases between the two germline ends. This CDR3 region has 13 residues. As DNA, the CDR3 is TGCGCCAGCAGCTTAACCCCGGGACCGACGCAGTTCTTC. Its translation is CASSLTPGPTQFF.